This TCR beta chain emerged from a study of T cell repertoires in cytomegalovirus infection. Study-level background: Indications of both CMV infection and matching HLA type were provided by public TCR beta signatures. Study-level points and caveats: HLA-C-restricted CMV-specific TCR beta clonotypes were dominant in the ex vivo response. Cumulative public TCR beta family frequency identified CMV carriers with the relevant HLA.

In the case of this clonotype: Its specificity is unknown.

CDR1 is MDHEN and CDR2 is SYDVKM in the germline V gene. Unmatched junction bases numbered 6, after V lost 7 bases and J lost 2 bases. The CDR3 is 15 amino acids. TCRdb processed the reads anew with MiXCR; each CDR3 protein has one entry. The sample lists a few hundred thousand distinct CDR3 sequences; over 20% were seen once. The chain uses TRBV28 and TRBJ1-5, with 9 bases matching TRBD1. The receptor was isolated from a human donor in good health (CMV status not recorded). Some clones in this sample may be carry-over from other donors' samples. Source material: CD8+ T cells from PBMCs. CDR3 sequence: CASKTTGGGNQPQHF. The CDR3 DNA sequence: TGTGCCAGCAAAACAACAGGGGGCGGCAATCAGCCCCAGCATTTT.